The 13 T cell receptor beta chains reported below all come from one sample, sequenced in a study of blood T cell repertoires in COVID-19 (dated by TCRdb to 2018 to 2021). Library preparation used the immunoSEQ multiplex PCR assay. Not all clones reach the TCRdb copy of this immuneACCESS table, which keeps in-frame sequences only. Checked studies attribute under half of the gap to unresolved V genes and leave the rest unexplained. The sample records 60,000 to 70,000 clones, 76% of which are singletons. The top ten hold 45% to 65% of the sample. Sequencing input: peripheral blood. The receptors originated from a woman older than 75 with acute or convalescent COVID-19.

This sequence joins TRBV7-2 and TRBJ2-7, with a weak D call TRBD1 (5 bases). The V end lost 0 bases, the J end lost 5 bases, and 11 bases lay between the germline ends. This CDR3 comprises 14 residues. Looked up from germline, CDR1 is SGHTA and CDR2 is FQGNSA. The CDR3 DNA reads TGTGCCAGCAGCTTAGCGCAGGGTTTCAACGAGCAGTACTTC. Residues: CASSLAQGFNEQYF.

The rearrangement links TRBV27 to TRBJ2-1, with TRBD2 matching over 14 bases. The CDR3 has 19 amino acids. Germline V lookup: CDR1 MNHEY, CDR2 SMNVEV (reference sequence). With 2 bases clipped from V and 4 bases from J, the junction kept 10 bases outside the gene matches. Written as DNA, the CDR3 is TGTGCCAGCAGTTTAAAGGGGTTCGGACTAGCGGGGGGTTACAATGAGCAGTTCTTC. Translating it yields CASSLKGFGLAGGYNEQFF.

The chain couples TRBV6-5 to TRBJ2-7; 7 nucleotides agree with TRBD2. The CDR3 length is 14 residues. Germline V gene sequence: CDR1 MNHEY, CDR2 SVGAGI. The J segment lost 5 bases and the V segment lost 2 bases, leaving 6 bases of the junction unmatched. This CDR3 reads CASSYGREIHEQYF. The DNA of the CDR3 is TGTGCCAGCAGTTACGGGAGGGAAATCCACGAGCAGTACTTC.

The chain couples TRBV4-3 to TRBJ2-2, with TRBD1 as a possible D gene (5 bases). CDR1 and CDR2 from the germline V gene are LGHNA and YSLEER. The CDR3 covers 14 residues. Trimming pared 3 bases from V and 8 bases from J, leaving 13 bases between. This CDR3 is CASSHQRGTGELFF. The CDR3 nucleotides are TGCGCCAGCAGCCATCAAAGGGGAACGGGGGAGCTGTTTTTT.

On this clone: The sample carries other DNA sequences with the same CDR3. CDR3 coding DNA: TGTGCCAGCAGCTTATTGGCGGGAATCTCCTACAATGAGCAGTTCTTC. Amino acid sequence: CASSLLAGISYNEQFF. The chain couples TRBV7-2 to TRBJ2-1; tentative D call: TRBD2 (6 bases). The CDR3 contains 16 residues. V was clipped by 2 bases and J by 0 bases, with 11 bases between them. CDR1 SGHTA and CDR2 FQGNSA come from the germline V gene.

The chain couples TRBV3-1 (or the pseudogene TRBV3-2) to TRBJ2-5, with 7 bases matching TRBD2. The CDR3 consists of 16 residues. V was pared by 4 bases and J by 2 bases, with 10 bases of the junction left unmatched. Germline CDR1 and CDR2: LGHDT and YNNKEL (reference sequence). The CDR3 DNA reads TGTGCCAGCAGCCCCCGCACTAGCGTCACACAAGAGACCCAGTACTTC. This codes for CASSPRTSVTQETQYF.

This chain links TRBV5-4 with TRBJ2-3; D is unclear. This CDR3 has 15 residues. V lost 1 base and J 1 base, leaving 10 bases between the germline ends. In germline, CDR1 is SGHNT, CDR2 YYREEE (reference sequence). CDR3 amino acids: CASSLSTPGTDTQYF. CDR3 nucleotides: TGTGCCAGCAGCTTGAGCACCCCGGGCACAGATACGCAGTATTTT.

The V and J genes are TRBV18 and TRBJ2-2, with a weak D call TRBD1 (5 bases). CDR3 length: 17 amino acids. V was trimmed by 0 bases and J by 0 bases, leaving 11 bases between them. CDR1 is KGHSH and CDR2 is LQKENI in the germline V gene. Here the CDR3 DNA reads TGTGCCAGCTCACCACCGAGGTTGACAGCGAACACCGGGGAGCTGTTTTTT. This codes for CASSPPRLTANTGELFF.

V and J are TRBV11-3 and TRBJ2-3; 7 bases map to TRBD2. Germline CDR1 is SGHNT and CDR2 is YENEEA. The CDR3 is made up of 16 amino acids. V lost 2 bases, J lost 4 bases, and 9 bases stayed unmatched. CDR3 residues: CASSLRGGRGADTQYF. Written as DNA, the CDR3 is TGTGCCAGCAGCTTACGGGGCGGGAGAGGGGCAGATACGCAGTATTTT.

V is TRBV5-1 and J is TRBJ2-1; 9 nucleotides align to TRBD2. Unmatched junction bases numbered 13, after V lost 0 bases and J lost 6 bases. CDR1 SGHRS and CDR2 YFSETQ come from the germline V gene. The CDR3 has 18 residues. The CDR3 loop reads CASSLGFGGGRASNEQFF. The CDR3 nucleotides read TGCGCCAGCAGCTTGGGTTTTGGGGGCGGGAGGGCCTCCAATGAGCAGTTCTTC.

In this sample, this clone turned up a few times. The chain combines TRBV2 with TRBJ1-1; 8 bases agree with TRBD1. Trimming at V came to 6 bases and at J to 4 bases, leaving 4 bases not matched to a gene. Germline V CDR1 and CDR2: SNHLY, FYNNEI. CDR3 length equals 13 residues. The chain's CDR3 is CASRVGQGTEAFF. As DNA, the CDR3 is TGTGCCAGCAGAGTCGGACAGGGCACTGAAGCTTTCTTT.

The chain links TRBV4-2 to TRBJ2-3, with a weak D call TRBD2 (6 bases). The CDR3 extends over 15 amino acids. In germline, CDR1 is LGHNA, CDR2 YNFKEQ. Deletions cut 0 bases from V and 2 bases from J, with 9 bases between. CDR3 in DNA: TGTGCCAGCAGCCAAGACGGGAGATTCACAGATACGCAGTATTTT. It encodes CASSQDGRFTDTQYF.

This chain uses TRBV28 with TRBJ1-5; D call uncertain. Germline values: CDR1 MDHEN, CDR2 SYDVKM. The CDR3 length is 17 residues. Trimming removed 2 bases at V and 1 base at J, with 15 bases between. The CDR3 DNA reads as TGTGCCAGCAGTTTAGATCGGTTCGGGAGAAGCAATCAGCCCCAGCATTTT. The encoded protein is CASSLDRFGRSNQPQHF.